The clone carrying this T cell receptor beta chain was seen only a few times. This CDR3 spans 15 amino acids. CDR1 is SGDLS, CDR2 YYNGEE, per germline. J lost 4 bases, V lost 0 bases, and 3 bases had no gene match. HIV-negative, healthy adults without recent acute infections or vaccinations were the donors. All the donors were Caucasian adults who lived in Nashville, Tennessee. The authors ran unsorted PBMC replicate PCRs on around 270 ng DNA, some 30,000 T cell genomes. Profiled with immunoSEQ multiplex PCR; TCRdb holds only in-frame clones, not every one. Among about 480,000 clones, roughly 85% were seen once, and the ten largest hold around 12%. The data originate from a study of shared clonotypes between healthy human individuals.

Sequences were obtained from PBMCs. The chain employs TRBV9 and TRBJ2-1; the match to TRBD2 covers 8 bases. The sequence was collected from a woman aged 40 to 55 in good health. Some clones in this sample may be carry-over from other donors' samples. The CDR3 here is CASSVDLAGYNEQFF. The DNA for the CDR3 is TGTGCCAGCAGCGTAGACCTAGCGGGTTACAATGAGCAGTTCTTC. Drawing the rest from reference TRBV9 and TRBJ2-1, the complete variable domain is DSGVTQTPKHLITATGQRVTLRCSPRSGDLSVYWYQQSLDQGLQFLIQYYNGEERAKGNILERFSAQQFPDLHSELNLSSLELGDSALYFCASSVDLAGYNEQFFGPGTRLTVL.